Sequencing of this T cell receptor beta chain was carried out in a study of T cells expressing NK-cell markers. Overall study: HCMV serostatus: seven of eight sequenced donors positive, one negative. Study-wide points: Researchers report these clonotypes also headed the CD3+CD56-NKG2C+ fraction in several donors.

Remarks on this clonotype: Its antigen is not identified.

The CDR3 has 18 residues. Germline CDR1 is SSHAT and CDR2 is FNYEAQ (reference sequence). In generating TCR beta cDNA, 5'RACE template switching with UMIs was used. Using the 5' RACE reads, TCRdb records one entry per CDR3 protein without DNA. This sample carries 400,000 to 550,000 distinct CDR3 sequences, with 7.3% going to the ten biggest clones. The source material was blood T cells: a sorted CD56 or NKG2C T cell subset, CD4+ or CD8+ T cells, or bulk PBMC T cells (not recorded which). The chain is built from TRBV7-7 and TRBJ2-5; the TCRdb call, TRBD2, lacks DNA for checking. This receptor was identified in a woman aged 18 to 75 in good health. The CDR3 is CASSFGGSSGGLSETQYF.